The rows below give T cell receptor beta chains drawn from one sample of a study of blood T cell repertoires in COVID-19. Produced via immunoSEQ multiplex PCR; TCRdb's table is partial and in-frame only. The sample lists 200,000 to 300,000 clones; roughly 86% were seen once. The sample taken for sequencing was peripheral blood. These TCRs come from a middle-aged man who had recovered from COVID-19. CDR3s include the opening cysteine and the closing phenylalanine or tryptophan. Each record gives: V gene, CDR3 length, clone size, J gene, D gene, CDR3 DNA, CDR3 protein. D genes are given only for firm matches. Clone size is not always given. Where it is, it says once, few, many or a class for expanded clones.

>TRBV11-2|15|.|TRBJ2-1|TRBD2
TGTGCCAGCATCCTAGGACTAGCCAACCTGGGGGAGCAGTTCTTC
CASILGLANLGEQFF
>TRBV6-2/TRBV6-3|14|.|TRBJ1-5|.
TGTGCCAGCAGTTACCGGGGAGGCCGACAGCCCCAGCATTTT
CASSYRGGRQPQHF
>TRBV10-3|17|once|TRBJ2-3|TRBD1
TGTGCCATCATGGGGCCTGGAAACAGGGGAACCACAGATACGCAGTATTTT
CAIMGPGNRGTTDTQYF
>TRBV18|15|.|TRBJ1-4|.
TGTGCCAGCTCACTCGGGACGGACTATTGGGAAAAACTGTTTTTT
CASSLGTDYWEKLFF
>TRBV16|14|.|TRBJ2-7|.
TGTGCCAGCAGCCAGAAGCGCAGGGTGGACGAGCAGTACTTC
CASSQKRRVDEQYF
>TRBV11-2|15|.|TRBJ2-7|.
TGTGCCAGCAGCCGTTCGGGAACCCTCTCCTACGAGCAGTACTTC
CASSRSGTLSYEQYF
>TRBV9|15|.|TRBJ2-2|.
TGTGCCAGCAGCGCGCAGGGTAGTTTCACCGGGGAGCTGTTTTTT
CASSAQGSFTGELFF
>TRBV5-1|15|.|TRBJ2-1|TRBD2
TGCGCCAGCAGCTTAGGACTAGCGGGCTACAATGAGCAGTTCTTC
CASSLGLAGYNEQFF
>TRBV7-9|15|.|TRBJ1-1|TRBD1
TGTGCCAGCAGCGCCCGGACAGGACGGGACACTGAAGCTTTCTTT
CASSARTGRDTEAFF
>TRBV5-6|13|.|TRBJ1-2|TRBD1
TGTGCCAGCAGCCATCGGGACAGGGGTGGCTACACCTTC
CASSHRDRGGYTF
>TRBV5-1|16|.|TRBJ1-1|TRBD1
TGCGCCAGCAGCCTCCGACAGGGGCCCATGAACACTGAAGCTTTCTTT
CASSLRQGPMNTEAFF
>TRBV25-1|14|once|TRBJ1-4|.
TGTGCCAGCAGTGTGGGGGGAACTAATGAAAAACTGTTTTTT
CASSVGGTNEKLFF
>TRBV7-9|14|.|TRBJ2-1|TRBD2
TGTGCCAGCAGCTCGGGACTACTATACAATGAGCAGTTCTTC
CASSSGLLYNEQFF
>TRBV18|14|.|TRBJ2-2|.
TGTGCCAGCTCCCTCGACTTGAACACCGGGGAGCTGTTTTTT
CASSLDLNTGELFF
>TRBV30|13|.|TRBJ2-5|.
TGTGCCTGGAGTGTACACAGGGCAGAGACCCAGTACTTC
CAWSVHRAETQYF
>TRBV6-4|13|.|TRBJ2-1|.
TGTGCCAGCAGTTTGACAGAATACAATGAGCAGTTCTTC
CASSLTEYNEQFF
>TRBV5-6|15|.|TRBJ1-1|.
TGTGCCAGCAGCTCACCACAGGGATGGAACACTGAAGCTTTCTTT
CASSSPQGWNTEAFF
>TRBV6-5|13|.|TRBJ2-7|.
TGTGCCAGCACTCTGACTCCGATCTACGAGCAGTACTTC
CASTLTPIYEQYF
>TRBV10-3|14|.|TRBJ1-5|.
TGTGCCATCAGCAGGGCAGGGGAAAATCAGCCCCAGCATTTT
CAISRAGENQPQHF
>TRBV19|15|.|TRBJ1-6|.
TGTGCCGCCGCAGGGGCAGGGATGGGTAATTCACCCCTCCACTTT
CAAAGAGMGNSPLHF
>TRBV4-1|19|.|TRBJ2-2|TRBD2
TGCGCCAGCAGCCTCCGGACTAGCGGGAGTGTTGGGAACCCCGGGGAGCTGTTTTTT
CASSLRTSGSVGNPGELFF
>TRBV6-2/TRBV6-3|15|few|TRBJ1-5|TRBD1
TGTGCCAGCAGTTACTCCGACAGGGTGGATCAGCCCCAGCATTTT
CASSYSDRVDQPQHF
>TRBV29-1|11|.|TRBJ2-1|.
TGCAGCGTTGTCCAGGGGAATGAGCAGTTCTTC
CSVVQGNEQFF
>TRBV3-1/TRBV3-2|19|.|TRBJ1-1|.
TGTGCCAGCAGCCAAGATCTCGTGGGTCTCACCTGGGGCCACACTGAAGCTTTCTTT
CASSQDLVGLTWGHTEAFF
>TRBV6-1|15|.|TRBJ2-3|TRBD2
TGTGCCAGCAGGACCAGCGGGGGGGCTCCAGATACGCAGTATTTT
CASRTSGGAPDTQYF
>TRBV6-2/TRBV6-3|12|.|TRBJ2-1|.
TGTGCCAGCAGCCGAGTCTACAATGAGCAGTTCTTC
CASSRVYNEQFF
>TRBV5-5|15|.|TRBJ2-1|TRBD2
TGTGCCAGCAGTACGACTAGCGGGGGTTACAATGAGCAGTTCTTC
CASSTTSGGYNEQFF
>TRBV15|15|.|TRBJ1-2|.
TGTGCCACCAGCAGAGAGGGCAGGGCTATCAGGGGCTACACCTTC
CATSREGRAIRGYTF
>TRBV6-5|15|.|TRBJ1-3|TRBD1
TGTGCCAGCAGTTACGGGACAGGGACTGGAAACACCATATATTTT
CASSYGTGTGNTIYF
>TRBV6-5|11|once|TRBJ2-4|.
TGTGCCAGCAGTCGGGGGAACATTCAGTACTTC
CASSRGNIQYF
>TRBV12-5|13|.|TRBJ2-7|.
TGTGCTAGTGGCCCGCCCCTACAGCACGAGCAGTACTTC
CASGPPLQHEQYF
>TRBV19|12|.|TRBJ1-1|.
TGTGCCAGTAGTTATGTGAACACTGAAGCTTTCTTT
CASSYVNTEAFF
>TRBV13|15|.|TRBJ2-3|.
TGTGCCAGCAGCTTAAATGCAGGGGGCACAGATACGCAGTATTTT
CASSLNAGGTDTQYF
>TRBV9|15|.|TRBJ2-7|TRBD1
TGTGCCAGCAGCGCCGGACAGGGCGGTCTCTACGAGCAGTACTTC
CASSAGQGGLYEQYF
>TRBV7-2|14|once|TRBJ2-7|.
TGTGCCAGCAGCCGTAGCGGCGGAGGGTACGAGCAGTACTTC
CASSRSGGGYEQYF
>TRBV5-6|14|.|TRBJ1-4|.
TGTGCCAGCAGCTTGGGGCAGGTTGGTGAAAAACTGTTTTTT
CASSLGQVGEKLFF
>TRBV5-4|15|once|TRBJ1-1|.
TGTGCCAGCAGCTTGCTCCCCCAGGGTACCGCTGAAGCTTTCTTT
CASSLLPQGTAEAFF
>TRBV9|15|.|TRBJ2-3|TRBD2
TGTGCCAGCAGCGCCCGGGACTACCGCACAGATACGCAGTATTTT
CASSARDYRTDTQYF
>TRBV7-9|15|.|TRBJ2-1|.
TGTGCCAGCAGCTTGTGGGAGCGAGGGTACAATGAGCAGTTCTTC
CASSLWERGYNEQFF
>TRBV27|16|once|TRBJ2-5|TRBD1
TGTGCCAGCAGTCCGAAAGATTTGGGACAGACAGAGACCCAGTACTTC
CASSPKDLGQTETQYF
>TRBV19|14|.|TRBJ1-1|TRBD1
TGTGCCAGTAGTGTAACGACAGGGGGCACTGAAGCTTTCTTT
CASSVTTGGTEAFF
>TRBV7-2|14|.|TRBJ2-5|TRBD1
TGTGCCAGCAGCTTATTCAGGGGGCAAGAGACCCAGTACTTC
CASSLFRGQETQYF
>TRBV5-1|15|once|TRBJ2-1|TRBD1
TGCGCCAGCAGCTTGGGAGGGACAGAGTACAATGAGCAGTTCTTC
CASSLGGTEYNEQFF
>TRBV5-8|17|.|TRBJ1-6|TRBD1
TGTGCCAGCAGCCCCCGCCGGGACAGGGGAAAAAATTCACCCCTCCACTTT
CASSPRRDRGKNSPLHF
>TRBV3-1/TRBV3-2|17|.|TRBJ1-1|TRBD1
TGTGCCAGCAGCCAAGATTTGGGACAGGGGTGGAACACTGAAGCTTTCTTT
CASSQDLGQGWNTEAFF
>TRBV7-9|15|.|TRBJ2-5|TRBD2
TGTGCCAGCAGCTCCTCCGGGACTACCCGAGAGACCCAGTACTTC
CASSSSGTTRETQYF
>TRBV27|14|.|TRBJ2-7|.
TGTGCCAGCAGTTTATCCGTGCGTTCCTACGAGCAGTACTTC
CASSLSVRSYEQYF
>TRBV5-8|15|.|TRBJ2-1|TRBD2
TGTGCCAGCAGCCCCCCGGGACTAGCCGGTACTGAGCAGTTCTTC
CASSPPGLAGTEQFF
>TRBV7-9|15|.|TRBJ2-1|TRBD2
TGTGCCAGCAGCACACTAGCGGGAGATCATAATGAGCAGTTCTTC
CASSTLAGDHNEQFF
>TRBV6-5|13|.|TRBJ1-2|TRBD1
TGTGCCAGCAGTTACGACAGGGTTTATGGCTACACCTTC
CASSYDRVYGYTF
>TRBV6-2/TRBV6-3|16|.|TRBJ2-3|TRBD2
TGTGCCAGCAGTTCGAGGCTAGCGGGGTTCACAGATACGCAGTATTTT
CASSSRLAGFTDTQYF
>TRBV2|15|.|TRBJ2-7|TRBD2
TGTGCCAGCCTGAGCGTCAGCGGGAGGGATTACGAGCAGTACTTC
CASLSVSGRDYEQYF
>TRBV5-4|14|.|TRBJ2-5|TRBD1
TGTGCCAGCAGCAGGCGACAGGGTGGAGAGACCCAGTACTTC
CASSRRQGGETQYF